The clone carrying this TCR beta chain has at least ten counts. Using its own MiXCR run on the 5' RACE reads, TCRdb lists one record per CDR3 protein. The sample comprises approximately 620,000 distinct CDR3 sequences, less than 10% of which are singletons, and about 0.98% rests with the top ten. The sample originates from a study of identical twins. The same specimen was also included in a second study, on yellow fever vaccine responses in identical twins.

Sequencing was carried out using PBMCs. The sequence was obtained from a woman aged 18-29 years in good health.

The CDR3 reads CSVGLGSDTGELFF. In nucleotides, the CDR3 is TGCAGCGTGGGGTTAGGGAGCGACACCGGGGAGCTGTTTTTT. V and J are TRBV29-1 and TRBJ2-2, with a tentative D call TRBD2 (5 bases). CDR3 size: 14 residues. V gave up 6 bases and J gave up 3 bases, with 14 bases separating them. Germline V gene data show CDR1 as SQVTM and CDR2 as ANQGSEA.